This TCR beta chain was obtained from a study of T cell responses to AZD1222 COVID-19 vaccine listed by TCRdb under 2021. About the study as a whole: Because spike-specific TCR depth and breadth did not differ between the two schedules, AZD1222 recipients who got a second dose at roughly 4 weeks were pooled with those who got a second dose at roughly 12 weeks. A total of 230 to 250 trial participants underwent TCR sequencing, of whom roughly 210 received two doses of AZD1222 and about 25 received two doses of the MenACWY control vaccine. Enrollment into the trials was organized by age into subgroups of 18-55, 56-69 and 70-plus years, and those subgroups contained roughly 150, 30 and 60 TCR-sequenced participants, respectively. What the research found in general, with its limitations: Because no samples from the day 14 peak response were available, repertoires could be characterized only after the peak T cell response. After two AZD1222 doses, spike-specific TCR breadth and depth were significantly higher than at day 0 and than in MenACWY recipients. Only five to seven AZD1222 recipients were SARS-CoV-2 seropositive at baseline, limiting conclusions about previously exposed vaccinees. Participants were mostly white British and included more females than males, and it was suggested by the authors that clonal diversity may have been underestimated. Nearly half of unique spike-specific TCRs reportedly recognized epitopes outside regions mutated in the B.1.351 and B.1.1.7 variants. CD4 TCRs associated with the vaccine covered the entire spike protein, and the dominant responses were in regions 160-218 and 743-854. The 56-69-year group was small, and its depth increase did not reach significance, likely because of low power.

The CDR3 regions of human TCRbeta chains were subjected to immunosequencing. In the paper's pipeline: TCRs in the repertoires were matched against a reference library of SARS-CoV-2-specific TCRs that had been generated with the MIRA antigen-specificity platform. Breadth was defined as the fraction of unique TCRs that were SARS-CoV-2-associated, and depth was defined as the fraction of total T cells that were SARS-CoV-2-associated. Using the MIRA data, every spike-specific TCR was mapped to the spike region that the TCR reacted to and assigned to either a CD4 or a CD8 class. Log10-transformed breadth and depth values were compared by one-way ANOVA with Sidak's multiple comparisons tests. Here the immuneACCESS table is served through TCRdb, limited to in-frame sequences with V and J called. Missing clones are a known gap in these copies; in checked studies unresolved V genes cover under half, and the rest lacks a known reason. That table furnishes V, J and clone size, whereas the DNA furnished D and trimming. The sample table holds roughly 150,000 clones, of which 70% to 90% were seen once. Roughly 2% of the sample belongs to the ten largest clones.

The CDR3 holds 17 amino acids from the cysteine to the phenylalanine. Only the CDR3 region is kept as DNA, spanning 51 bases read in frame from base 1. The germline V gene encodes CDR1 LGHNA and CDR2 YNFKEQ. V has 0 bases trimmed and J has 4 bases trimmed; junction bases matching no gene number 8. This clone was seen a single time. Its specific antigen is unknown. Base qualities are not recorded, but no much larger clone differs from it by a single base. The sample's time point label, in plain terms: baseline before first vaccination. Vaccinee samples came from UK trials COV001 and COV002, including a single-blind randomized controlled phase 2/3 trial of AZD1222 (ChAdOx1 nCoV-19) in healthy adults. For TCRbeta chain sequencing, PBMC samples were collected from trial participants at day 0 and at day 28 after the second dose.

This receptor was identified in an adult in good health. The source was peripheral blood, collected on day 0 of AZD1222 vaccination. The sequence links TRBV4-2 to TRBJ2-7, with 11 central nucleotides matching TRBD2. The CDR3 region: CASSQDQTSGTGYEQYF. The base sequence is TGTGCCAGCAGCCAAGATCAGACTAGCGGGACAGGTTACGAGCAGTACTTC.